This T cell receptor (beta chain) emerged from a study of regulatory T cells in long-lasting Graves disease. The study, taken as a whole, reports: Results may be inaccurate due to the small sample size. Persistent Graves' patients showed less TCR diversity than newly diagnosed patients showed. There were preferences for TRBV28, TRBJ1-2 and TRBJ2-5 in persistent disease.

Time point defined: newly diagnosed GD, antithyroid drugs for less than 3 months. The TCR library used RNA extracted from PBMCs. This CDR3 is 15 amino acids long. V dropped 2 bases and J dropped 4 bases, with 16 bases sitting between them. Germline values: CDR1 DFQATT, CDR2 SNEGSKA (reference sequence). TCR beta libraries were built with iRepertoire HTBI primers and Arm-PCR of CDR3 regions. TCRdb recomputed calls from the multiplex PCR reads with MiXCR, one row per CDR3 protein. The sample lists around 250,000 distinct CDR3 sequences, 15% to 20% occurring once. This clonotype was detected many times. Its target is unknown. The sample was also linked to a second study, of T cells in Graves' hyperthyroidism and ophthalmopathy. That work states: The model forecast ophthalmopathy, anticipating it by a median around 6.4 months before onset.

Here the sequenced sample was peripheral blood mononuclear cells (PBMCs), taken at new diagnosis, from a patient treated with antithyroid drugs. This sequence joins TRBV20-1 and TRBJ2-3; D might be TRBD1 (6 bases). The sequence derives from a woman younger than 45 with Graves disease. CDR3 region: CSARRPNRDADTQYF. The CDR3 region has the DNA TGCAGTGCTAGACGACCTAACAGGGACGCAGATACGCAGTATTTT.